Below are 13 T cell receptor beta chains sequenced from a single sample in a study of CD8 T cells in ankylosing spondylitis. TCRdb independently ran MiXCR on the 5' RACE reads; one entry per CDR3 protein. This table has approximately 100,000 distinct CDR3 sequences, more than 20% appearing once. The sequenced sample consisted of synovial fluid, either unsorted or a sorted T cell fraction (not recorded which). Source of these receptors: a male donor with ankylosing spondylitis.

In this sample, this clonotype turned up a few times. V gene TRBV6-1 combines with J gene TRBJ2-1, with 9 bases identical to TRBD1. V lost 2 bases and J lost 7; bases outside the gene matches: 9. CDR1 is MNHNS, CDR2 SASEGT, per germline. The CDR3 is 16 amino acids. This chain's CDR3 is CASSESPGTGSNEQFF. CDR3 coding DNA: TGTGCCAGCAGTGAATCCCCCGGGACAGGGTCAAATGAGCAGTTCTTC.

This clonotype has at least ten counts. The V gene is TRBV3-1, the J gene TRBJ1-6; D ambiguous. V lost 1 base and J lost 7, with 5 bases in between. Germline V gene data show CDR1 as LGHDT and CDR2 as YNNKEL (reference sequence). CDR3 length: 13 residues. The chain's CDR3 is CASSQVVNSPLHF. The CDR3 region has the DNA TGTGCCAGCAGCCAAGTGGTAAATTCACCCCTCCACTTT.

The rearrangement uses TRBV6-1 and TRBJ2-1; D might be TRBD2 (5 bases). The germline gives CDR1 MNHNS, CDR2 SASEGT. This CDR3 region has 14 residues. The germline V and J ends were trimmed by 10 bases and 0 bases, with 13 bases remaining between them. The CDR3 reads CATSADSSYNEQFF. CDR3 DNA sequence: TGTGCCACCTCAGCGGATAGCTCCTACAATGAGCAGTTCTTC.

In this sample, this clonotype turned up many times. The chain carries TRBV2 and TRBJ2-3; the D gene is possibly TRBD2 (5 bases). V dropped 5 bases and J dropped 2 bases, with 8 bases sitting between them. This CDR3 comprises 13 residues. In germline, CDR1 is SNHLY, CDR2 FYNNEI. CDR3 nucleotides: TGTGCCAGCAGTAGCGGAACCACAGATACGCAGTATTTT. Its protein product is CASSSGTTDTQYF.

The V gene is TRBV3-1, the J gene TRBJ2-1, with TRBD2 matching over 10 bases. Germline CDR1 is LGHDT and CDR2 is YNNKEL (reference sequence). This CDR3 spans 15 amino acids. Germline trimming cut 3 bases from V and 2 bases from J; bases unmatched to any gene: 1. The CDR3 reads CASSHGLAAYNEQFF. The CDR3 DNA follows: TGTGCCAGCAGCCACGGACTAGCGGCCTACAATGAGCAGTTCTTC.

This clonotype has at least ten counts. The rearrangement links TRBV27 to TRBJ2-6; 7 nucleotides agree with TRBD1. Germline-derived CDR1 and CDR2 are MNHEY and SMNVEV (reference sequence). The V gene end was trimmed by 6 bases and the J gene end by 4 bases; junction bases not matched to a gene: 6. This CDR3 has 15 residues. The CDR3 is CASRRDRAGANVLTF. The CDR3 nucleotides are TGTGCCAGCAGGAGAGACAGGGCCGGGGCCAACGTCCTGACTTTC.

The genes are TRBV5-5 and TRBJ2-5; D possibly corresponds to TRBD2 (6 bases). This CDR3 has 16 amino acids. Trimming stripped 1 base from V and 1 base from J, with 14 bases between. The germline gives CDR1 SGHKS, CDR2 YYEKEE (reference sequence). CDR3 nucleotides: TGTGCCAGCAGCTTGATGGCGGGACCGACCCAAGAGACCCAGTACTTC. Translating it yields CASSLMAGPTQETQYF.

This clonotype was seen at least ten times. The gene calls are TRBV12-3 or TRBV12-4 and TRBJ2-2; D gene ambiguous. The V gene lost 7 bases and the J gene lost 7 bases, with 13 bases spanning the gap. The CDR3 loop spans 13 amino acids. The CDR3 region is CASTPTRVGELFF. The CDR3 nucleotides read TGTGCCAGCACCCCCACCCGGGTCGGGGAGCTGTTTTTT.

This clonotype was counted only a few times. The chain recombines TRBV7-9 with TRBJ2-1, with D maybe TRBD2 (6 bases). There are 16 residues in the CDR3. Trimming took off 2 bases at V and 10 bases at J, with 21 bases between the two ends. Germline CDR1 reads SEHNR; CDR2 reads FQNEAQ (reference sequence). CDR3 protein: CASSLSREKRGREQFF. The CDR3 DNA reads TGTGCCAGCAGCTTATCCCGGGAGAAGAGAGGAAGGGAGCAGTTCTTC. The variable domain in full, with the rest retrieved from reference TRBV7-9 and TRBJ2-1, is DTGVSQNPRHKITKRGQNVTFRCDPISEHNRLYWYRQTLGQGPEFLTYFQNEAQLEKSRLLSDRFSAERPKGSFSTLEIQRTEQGDSAMYLCASSLSREKRGREQFFGPGTRLTVL.

This clonotype has a count of ten or more. This sequence joins TRBV4-1 and TRBJ1-2; 11 bases are a match to TRBD1. V lost 0 bases to trimming and J lost 8 bases; unmatched junction nucleotides: 11. CDR3 length equals 17 residues. Germline CDR1 MGHRA, CDR2 YSYEKL. CDR3 amino acids: CASSQEGQGGGYGGYTF. CDR3 bases: TGCGCCAGCAGCCAAGAGGGACAGGGGGGTGGGTATGGGGGCTACACCTTC.

The chain has TRBV9 and TRBJ1-1; D is possibly TRBD1 (5 bases). The V gene's germline CDR1 is SGDLS and CDR2 YYNGEE. This CDR3 spans 14 amino acids. Trimming cost V 6 bases and J 0 bases, with 12 bases left between them. CDR3 nucleotides: TGTGCCAGCACTCCATCAGGGATGAACACTGAAGCTTTCTTT. Its translation: CASTPSGMNTEAFF.

In its sample, this clonotype was seen many times. The chain has TRBV3-1 and TRBJ1-1; weak D call: TRBD1 (6 bases). V shed 5 bases and J shed 3 bases, with 16 bases lying between them. CDR1 LGHDT and CDR2 YNNKEL come from the germline V gene (reference sequence). This CDR3 is built from 15 residues. DNA for the CDR3: TGTGCCAGCAGCGTAGGAGGGGGGGGGTACACTGAAGCTTTCTTT. It encodes CASSVGGGGYTEAFF.

This clonotype was seen repeatedly, ten times or more. The chain is built from TRBV24-1 and TRBJ2-1, with D possibly TRBD1 on 5 matching bases. Trimming removed 2 bases at V and 7 bases at J, with 11 bases between. CDR1 KGHDR and CDR2 SFDVKD come from the germline V gene. This CDR3 contains 14 residues. CDR3 coding DNA: TGTGCCACCAGTGATTACCAGGGCTTTAATGAGCAGTTCTTC. Protein product: CATSDYQGFNEQFF.